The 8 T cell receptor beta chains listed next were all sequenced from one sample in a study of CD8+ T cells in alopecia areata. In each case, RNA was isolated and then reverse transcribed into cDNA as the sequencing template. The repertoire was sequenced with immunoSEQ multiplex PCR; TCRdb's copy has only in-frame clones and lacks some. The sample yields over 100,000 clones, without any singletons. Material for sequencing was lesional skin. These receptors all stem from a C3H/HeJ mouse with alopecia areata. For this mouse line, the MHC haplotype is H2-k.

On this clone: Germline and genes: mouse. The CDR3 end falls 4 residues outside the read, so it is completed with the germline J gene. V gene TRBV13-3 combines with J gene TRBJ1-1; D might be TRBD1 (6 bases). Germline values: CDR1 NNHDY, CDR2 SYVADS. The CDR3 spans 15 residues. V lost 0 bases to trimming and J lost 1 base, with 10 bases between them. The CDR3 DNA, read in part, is TGTGCCAGCAGTGATGCAGGGGTTGGAAACACA. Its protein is CASSDAGVGNT. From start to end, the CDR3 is CASSDAGVGNTEVFF.

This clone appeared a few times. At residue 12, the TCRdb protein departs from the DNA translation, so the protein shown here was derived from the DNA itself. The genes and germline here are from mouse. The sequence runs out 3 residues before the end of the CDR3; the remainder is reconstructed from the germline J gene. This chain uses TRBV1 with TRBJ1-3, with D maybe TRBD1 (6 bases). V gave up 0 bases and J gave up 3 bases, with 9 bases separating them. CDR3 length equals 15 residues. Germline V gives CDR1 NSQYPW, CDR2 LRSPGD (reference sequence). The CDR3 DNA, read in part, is TGCACCTGCAGTGCAGAAAGCAGGGGTGGAAATACG. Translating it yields CTCSAESRGGNT. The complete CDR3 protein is CTCSAESRGGNTLYF.

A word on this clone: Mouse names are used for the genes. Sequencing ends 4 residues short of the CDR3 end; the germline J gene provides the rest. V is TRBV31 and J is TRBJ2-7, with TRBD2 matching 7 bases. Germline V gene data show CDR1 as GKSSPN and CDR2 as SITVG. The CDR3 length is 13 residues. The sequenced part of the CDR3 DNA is TGTGCCTGGAGTCTATCCTGGGGGTAT. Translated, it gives CAWSLSWGY. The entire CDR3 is CAWSLSWGYEQYF.

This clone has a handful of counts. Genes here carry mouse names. The CDR3: CASSDVLRNERLFF. Incomplete CDR3 DNA: TGTGCCAGCAGTGATGTCCTCAGAAACGAA. The chain links TRBV13-3 to TRBJ1-4; no reliable D call. The sequenced fragment ends 4 residues before the CDR3 boundary, so the rest is inferred from the germline J gene. CDR1 and CDR2 (germline): NNHDY, SYVADS. Trimming left V 0 bases short and J 5 bases short, with 8 bases between. The CDR3 spans 14 residues.

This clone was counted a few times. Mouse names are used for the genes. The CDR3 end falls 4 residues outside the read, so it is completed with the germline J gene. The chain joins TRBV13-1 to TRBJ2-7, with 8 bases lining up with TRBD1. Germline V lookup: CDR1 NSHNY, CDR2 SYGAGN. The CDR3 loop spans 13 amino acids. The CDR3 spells CASSGPTGDEQYF. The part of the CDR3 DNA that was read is TGTGCCAGCAGTGGCCCGACAGGGGAT.

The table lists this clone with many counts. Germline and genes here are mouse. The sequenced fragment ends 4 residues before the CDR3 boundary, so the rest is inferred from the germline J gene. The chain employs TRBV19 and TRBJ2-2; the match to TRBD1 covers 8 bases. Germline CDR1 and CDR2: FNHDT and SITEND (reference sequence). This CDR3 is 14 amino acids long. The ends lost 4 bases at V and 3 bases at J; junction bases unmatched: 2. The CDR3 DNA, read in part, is TGTGCCAGCAGTCCAGGGGGCGACACCGGG. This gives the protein CASSPGGDTG. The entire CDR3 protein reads CASSPGGDTGQLYF.

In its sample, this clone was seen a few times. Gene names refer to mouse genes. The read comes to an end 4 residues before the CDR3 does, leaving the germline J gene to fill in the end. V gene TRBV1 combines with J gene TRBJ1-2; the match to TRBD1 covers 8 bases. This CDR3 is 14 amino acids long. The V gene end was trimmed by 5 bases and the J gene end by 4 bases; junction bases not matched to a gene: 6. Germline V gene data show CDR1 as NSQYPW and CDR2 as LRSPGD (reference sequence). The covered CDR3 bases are TGCACCTGCAGTCCCAGGGGGCAGGGCTCC. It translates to CTCSPRGQGS. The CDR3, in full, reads CTCSPRGQGSDYTF.

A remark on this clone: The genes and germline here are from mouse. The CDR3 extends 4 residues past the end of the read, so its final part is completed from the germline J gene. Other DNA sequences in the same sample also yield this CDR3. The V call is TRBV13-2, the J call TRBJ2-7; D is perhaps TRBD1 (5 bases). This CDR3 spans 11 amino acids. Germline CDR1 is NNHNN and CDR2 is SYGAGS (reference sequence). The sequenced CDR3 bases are TGTGCCAGCGGCCAGGGTTAT. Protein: CASGQGY. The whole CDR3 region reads CASGQGYEQYF.